This record looks at one T cell receptor (beta chain) sequence and its context. Its target is unknown. The source of the sample is a study of graft-versus-host responses after intestinal transplantation. V shed 4 bases and J 1 base; nucleotides not matched to a gene: 10. The CDR3 extends over 17 amino acids. From germline, CDR1 is SGHTA and CDR2 FQGNSA. TCRdb keeps only in-frame clones here, not all; method: immunoSEQ multiplex PCR. The sample contains about 90,000 clones, less than 90% of which appear only once. Broader study findings: Elevated graft-versus-host to host-versus-graft clonal ratios in allografts were recorded for patients with graft-donor T cell macrochimerism.

V is TRBV7-2 and J is TRBJ2-1, with 7 bases aligning to TRBD1. The sample consisted of unstimulated CD4+ T cells sorted from spleen or lymph node cells, taken before transplant. This TCR was sampled from a human donor who was the organ donor for an intestinal transplant. CDR3 bases: TGTGCCAGCAGCTCGGCTCAAGGGGGCTGGTCCTACAATGAGCAGTTCTTC. This gives the protein CASSSAQGGWSYNEQFF. The complete variable domain, with remaining parts taken from reference TRBV7-2 and TRBJ2-1, reads GAGVSQSPSNKVTEKGKDVELRCDPISGHTALYWYRQSLGQGLEFLIYFQGNSAPDKSGLPSDRFSAERTGGSVSTLTIQRTQQEDSAVYLCASSSAQGGWSYNEQFFGPGTRLTVL.